This is a list of T cell receptor beta chains from one sample in a study of shared clonotypes between healthy human individuals. Assay: immunoSEQ multiplex PCR; the TCRdb copy retains only in-frame clones and omits some. The data show hundreds of thousands of clones, with about 90% seen just once and 24% held by the top ten. What was sequenced was naive CD8+ T cells sorted from blood. Source of these receptors: a man aged 30-40 years in good health. The CDR3 runs from the conserved cysteine through the conserved F or W. D genes are given only for firm matches. Rows may omit the clone size; those that give it use once, few, many or a size class.

d_call: .
j_call: TRBJ2-1
clone_size: once
v_call: TRBV28
cdr3_aa: CASVFGSSYNEQFF
cdr3_nt: TGTGCCAGCGTGTTCGGGAGCTCCTACAATGAGCAGTTCTTC

d_call: .
j_call: TRBJ1-5
clone_size: .
v_call: TRBV4-2
cdr3_aa: CASSQEGGGINQPQHF
cdr3_nt: TGTGCCAGCAGCCAAGAGGGAGGGGGAATCAATCAGCCCCAGCATTTT

d_call: TRBD1
j_call: TRBJ2-4
clone_size: .
v_call: TRBV5-6
cdr3_aa: CASSTGTENIQYF
cdr3_nt: TGTGCCAGCAGCACCGGGACAGAAAACATTCAGTACTTC

d_call: TRBD2
j_call: TRBJ2-7
clone_size: .
v_call: TRBV11-2
cdr3_aa: CASSFSGSTYEQYF
cdr3_nt: TGTGCCAGCAGCTTTAGCGGGAGTACCTACGAGCAGTACTTC

d_call: .
j_call: TRBJ2-1
clone_size: .
v_call: TRBV7-9
cdr3_aa: CASSLAYEQFF
cdr3_nt: TGTGCCAGCAGTCTAGCGTACGAGCAGTTCTTC

d_call: TRBD2
j_call: TRBJ2-1
clone_size: .
v_call: TRBV7-9
cdr3_aa: CASTERLAGFYEQFF
cdr3_nt: TGTGCCAGCACCGAGAGGCTAGCGGGATTTTATGAGCAGTTCTTC

d_call: .
j_call: TRBJ1-5
clone_size: .
v_call: TRBV28
cdr3_aa: CASSPAGFRDQPQHF
cdr3_nt: TGTGCCAGCAGTCCTGCAGGGTTTAGGGATCAGCCCCAGCATTTT

d_call: TRBD1
j_call: TRBJ2-5
clone_size: .
v_call: TRBV30
cdr3_aa: CAWSPGTAETQYF
cdr3_nt: TGTGCCTGGAGTCCAGGGACAGCAGAGACCCAGTACTTC

d_call: .
j_call: TRBJ2-3
clone_size: .
v_call: TRBV29-1
cdr3_aa: CSVLEDTDTQYF
cdr3_nt: TGCAGCGTTCTCGAGGACACAGATACGCAGTATTTT

d_call: .
j_call: TRBJ1-1
clone_size: once
v_call: TRBV11-2
cdr3_aa: CASSLQRGEYMNTEAFF
cdr3_nt: TGTGCCAGCAGCTTACAGAGAGGGGAGTACATGAACACTGAAGCTTTCTTT

d_call: .
j_call: TRBJ2-3
clone_size: .
v_call: TRBV28
cdr3_aa: CASTLTEAGGTDTQYF
cdr3_nt: TGTGCCAGCACCTTAACGGAAGCGGGTGGCACAGATACGCAGTATTTT

d_call: .
j_call: TRBJ2-5
clone_size: .
v_call: TRBV5-6
cdr3_aa: CASSLAEGFKYSETQYF
cdr3_nt: TGTGCCAGCAGCTTGGCCGAGGGGTTCAAGTATTCGGAGACCCAGTACTTC

d_call: .
j_call: TRBJ2-5
clone_size: .
v_call: TRBV9
cdr3_aa: CASSPSGSQETQYF
cdr3_nt: TGTGCCAGCAGCCCCTCAGGCAGCCAAGAGACCCAGTACTTC

d_call: .
j_call: TRBJ2-1
clone_size: .
v_call: TRBV29-1
cdr3_aa: CSEHAGNEQFF
cdr3_nt: TGCAGCGAGCATGCAGGCAATGAGCAGTTCTTC

d_call: TRBD1
j_call: TRBJ1-4
clone_size: once
v_call: TRBV27
cdr3_aa: CASTSPGQGVTNEKLFF
cdr3_nt: TGTGCCAGCACTTCCCCGGGACAGGGGGTCACTAATGAAAAACTGTTTTTT

d_call: .
j_call: TRBJ2-7
clone_size: once
v_call: TRBV9
cdr3_aa: CASSAGQLYEQYF
cdr3_nt: TGTGCCAGCAGCGCAGGACAGCTCTACGAGCAGTACTTC

d_call: .
j_call: TRBJ1-2
clone_size: medium-sized
v_call: TRBV28
cdr3_aa: CASSSNYGYTF
cdr3_nt: TGTGCCAGCAGTTCAAACTATGGCTACACCTTC

d_call: TRBD2
j_call: TRBJ2-7
clone_size: few
v_call: TRBV28
cdr3_aa: CASSPGLAVEQYF
cdr3_nt: TGTGCCAGCAGCCCCGGACTAGCGGTCGAGCAGTACTTC

d_call: .
j_call: TRBJ1-1
clone_size: .
v_call: TRBV14
cdr3_aa: CASSLHSEAFF
cdr3_nt: TGTGCCAGCAGCCTCCACTCAGAAGCTTTCTTT

d_call: .
j_call: TRBJ1-1
clone_size: .
v_call: TRBV27
cdr3_aa: CASSQIHWGNTEAFF
cdr3_nt: TGTGCCAGCAGTCAAATACATTGGGGCAACACTGAAGCTTTCTTT

d_call: .
j_call: TRBJ2-7
clone_size: .
v_call: TRBV27
cdr3_aa: CASSLMAGFKTYEQYF
cdr3_nt: TGTGCCAGCAGTTTAATGGCGGGGTTCAAGACCTACGAGCAGTACTTC

d_call: .
j_call: TRBJ2-3
clone_size: .
v_call: TRBV6-1
cdr3_aa: CASSEIGGSGEDTQYF
cdr3_nt: TGTGCCAGCAGTGAGATAGGGGGATCGGGGGAGGATACGCAGTATTTT

d_call: TRBD1
j_call: TRBJ2-3
clone_size: .
v_call: TRBV2
cdr3_aa: CASSTGTGGIADTQYF
cdr3_nt: TGTGCCAGCAGTACGGGGACAGGGGGAATCGCAGATACGCAGTATTTT

d_call: .
j_call: TRBJ1-1
clone_size: once
v_call: TRBV6-5
cdr3_aa: CASSRPATEAFF
cdr3_nt: TGTGCCAGCAGCCGACCGGCGACTGAAGCTTTCTTT

d_call: TRBD1
j_call: TRBJ2-2
clone_size: .
v_call: TRBV29-1
cdr3_aa: CSVWTGDTGELFF
cdr3_nt: TGCAGCGTTTGGACAGGGGACACCGGGGAGCTGTTTTTT

d_call: .
j_call: TRBJ2-2
clone_size: .
v_call: TRBV29-1
cdr3_aa: CSAIDTDTGELFF
cdr3_nt: TGCAGCGCCATAGACACTGACACCGGGGAGCTGTTTTTT

d_call: TRBD2
j_call: TRBJ2-5
clone_size: .
v_call: TRBV27
cdr3_aa: CASRLGTSGRETQYF
cdr3_nt: TGTGCCAGCAGACTTGGGACTAGCGGGAGAGAGACCCAGTACTTC

d_call: TRBD2
j_call: TRBJ2-7
clone_size: .
v_call: TRBV7-1
cdr3_aa: CASSFKAGGIYEQYF
cdr3_nt: TGTGCCAGCAGCTTCAAGGCGGGAGGGATCTACGAGCAGTACTTC

d_call: TRBD1
j_call: TRBJ1-2
clone_size: .
v_call: TRBV29-1
cdr3_aa: CSEYGTGDGNYGYTF
cdr3_nt: TGCAGCGAATACGGGACAGGGGACGGTAACTATGGCTACACCTTC

d_call: .
j_call: TRBJ2-1
clone_size: .
v_call: TRBV9
cdr3_aa: CASSQFNNEQFF
cdr3_nt: TGTGCCAGCAGCCAATTCAACAATGAGCAGTTCTTC

d_call: TRBD1
j_call: TRBJ1-1
clone_size: once
v_call: TRBV15
cdr3_aa: CATSRDRGTGTTEAFF
cdr3_nt: TGTGCCACCAGCAGAGATCGGGGGACAGGGACCACTGAAGCTTTCTTT

d_call: .
j_call: TRBJ2-7
clone_size: once
v_call: TRBV7-2
cdr3_aa: CASSYFSYEQYF
cdr3_nt: TGTGCCAGCAGCTATTTCTCCTACGAGCAGTACTTC

d_call: .
j_call: TRBJ1-3
clone_size: .
v_call: TRBV30
cdr3_aa: CAWRMENTIYF
cdr3_nt: TGTGCCTGGAGAATGGAAAACACCATATATTTT

d_call: .
j_call: TRBJ2-2
clone_size: .
v_call: TRBV11-2
cdr3_aa: CASSLGQVNTGELFF
cdr3_nt: TGTGCCAGCAGCTTAGGACAGGTGAACACCGGGGAGCTGTTTTTT

d_call: TRBD2
j_call: TRBJ2-1
clone_size: .
v_call: TRBV5-1
cdr3_aa: CASSFYSGSNEQFF
cdr3_nt: TGCGCCAGCAGCTTTTATAGCGGGAGCAATGAGCAGTTCTTC

d_call: .
j_call: TRBJ2-7
clone_size: once
v_call: TRBV9
cdr3_aa: CASSPEGGPYEQYF
cdr3_nt: TGTGCCAGCAGCCCAGAGGGGGGACCCTACGAGCAGTACTTC

d_call: TRBD2
j_call: TRBJ2-7
clone_size: .
v_call: TRBV27
cdr3_aa: CASSYGGGSYEQYF
cdr3_nt: TGTGCCAGCAGTTACGGGGGAGGGTCCTACGAGCAGTACTTC

d_call: .
j_call: TRBJ2-3
clone_size: .
v_call: TRBV7-2
cdr3_aa: CASSLRPETDTQYF
cdr3_nt: TGTGCCAGCAGCTTAAGGCCAGAGACAGATACGCAGTATTTT